Below are 29 T cell receptor beta chains sequenced from a single sample in a study of cytomegalovirus exposure and HLA in healthy donors. With 60 Vbeta and 13 Jbeta primers, the PCR was carried out. Using immunoSEQ multiplex PCR, the repertoire was profiled, and TCRdb retains in-frame clones only, with some absent. There are tens of thousands of clones in the sample; around 79% occur only once, and more than 2.5% lies in the top ten. Material for sequencing was PBMCs. All receptors come from a female donor in good health and CMV-seronegative.

The V call is TRBV5-5, the J call TRBJ2-7; 9 bases match TRBD1. The trim removed 2 bases at V and 5 bases at J, leaving 2 bases unmatched. Germline CDR1 and CDR2: SGHKS and YYEKEE (reference sequence). CDR3 length: 13 residues. CDR3 in DNA: TGTGCCAGCAGCTTTACAGGGGGCGACGAGCAGTACTTC. Protein product: CASSFTGGDEQYF.

V is TRBV19 and J is TRBJ1-2; D unclear. With 3 bases removed from V and 8 bases from J, the gap between germline ends came to 10 bases. Germline CDR1 reads LNHDA; CDR2 reads SQIVND (reference sequence). This CDR3 has 12 residues. CDR3 in DNA: TGTGCCAGTAGTATCCGGGGTGAAGGCTACACCTTC. It encodes CASSIRGEGYTF.

The CDR3 bases are TGTGCCAGCAGCCCGGGACTAGCGGGAGTAGGCAATGAGCAGTTCTTC. As protein: CASSPGLAGVGNEQFF. The J gene is TRBJ2-1, the V gene TRBV7-9; 14 bases align to TRBD2. J gave up 6 bases and V 5 bases, and 6 bases lay outside the gene matches. The CDR3 runs to 16 residues. Germline CDR1 SEHNR, CDR2 FQNEAQ (reference sequence).

The chain carries TRBV10-3 and TRBJ2-7; 9 nucleotides match TRBD1. This CDR3 comprises 14 residues. V dropped 5 bases and J dropped 4; count of bases not matched to a gene: 6. Germline CDR1 is ENHRY and CDR2 is SYGVKD. The CDR3 DNA sequence: TGTGCCATCAGTCGGACAGGGGCAGGGTACGAGCAGTACTTC. Its translation: CAISRTGAGYEQYF.

The chain employs TRBV10-3 and TRBJ1-2; 10 bases match TRBD1. With V trimmed by 10 bases and J by 3 bases, 8 bases remained unmatched. Per the germline V gene, CDR1 is ENHRY and CDR2 is SYGVKD. CDR3 size: 14 residues. The DNA of the CDR3 is TGTGCCACAGAGACAGGGGGCTCCCACTATGGCTACACCTTC. Its translation: CATETGGSHYGYTF.

The rearrangement links TRBV18 to TRBJ2-3; D possibly corresponds to TRBD1 (5 bases). This CDR3 has 16 residues. V lost 5 bases to trimming and J lost 1 base, with 16 bases between them. Germline V gene sequence: CDR1 KGHSH, CDR2 LQKENI. The CDR3 region has the DNA TGTGCCAGCTCAGATACACTCATCAGGGGCACAGATACGCAGTATTTT. This translates into CASSDTLIRGTDTQYF.

This clone came up a few times. This chain uses TRBV19 with TRBJ2-3; TRBD1 agrees at 9 bases. This CDR3 comprises 14 residues. Germline V gene sequence: CDR1 LNHDA, CDR2 SQIVND (reference sequence). V gave up 4 bases and J gave up 1 base; unmatched junction bases: 0. The CDR3 protein is CASSRTGGTDTQYF. In DNA, the CDR3 is TGTGCCAGTAGTAGGACAGGGGGCACAGATACGCAGTATTTT.

The chain is built from TRBV5-6 and TRBJ2-7; 8 positions match TRBD1. V lost 4 bases to trimming and J lost 3 bases; unmatched junction nucleotides: 9. The CDR3 spans 15 residues. CDR1 is SGHDT and CDR2 is YYEEEE in the germline V gene. In DNA, the CDR3 is TGTGCCAGCAGCGGGGGGACAGGTCTATTCTACGAGCAGTACTTC. Protein sequence: CASSGGTGLFYEQYF.

This clone turned up a few times. V usage is TRBV6-1 and J usage is TRBJ2-7; tentatively, D is TRBD2 (6 bases). The germline V and J ends were trimmed by 8 bases and 3 bases, with 20 bases remaining between them. The CDR3 runs to 15 residues. Germline V lookup: CDR1 MNHNS, CDR2 SASEGT. The CDR3 bases are TGTGCCAGCGGTACAGGAGGGCCTCCAAACTACGAGCAGTACTTC. It codes for CASGTGGPPNYEQYF.

Only a few counts were recorded for this clone. J is TRBJ2-1 and V is TRBV4-2; TRBD2 matches 9 bases. The CDR3 has 16 amino acids. Trimming took 4 bases from V and 9 from J; bases not matched to a gene: 13. Germline assignment: CDR1 LGHNA and CDR2 YNFKEQ. The CDR3 DNA is TGTGCCAGCAGCCCCCCCGGGACTAGCAATCTTGCTGAGCAGTTCTTC. Translated, it gives CASSPPGTSNLAEQFF.

This rearrangement joins TRBV28 to TRBJ2-7; 10 bases are shared with TRBD1. The ends lost 5 bases at V and 2 bases at J; junction bases unmatched: 9. This CDR3 region has 16 residues. In germline, CDR1 is MDHEN, CDR2 SYDVKM. The CDR3 region is CASSPHPGQGTYEQYF. The CDR3, as DNA: TGTGCCAGCAGTCCTCACCCGGGACAGGGGACCTACGAGCAGTACTTC.

The V and J genes are TRBV28 and TRBJ2-1; TRBD1 might be the D (5 bases). With 3 bases removed from V and 3 bases from J, the gap between germline ends came to 12 bases. CDR3 length: 15 amino acids. The germline V gene has CDR1 MDHEN and CDR2 SYDVKM. CDR3 sequence (DNA): TGTGCCAGCAGTTTTCTAGGGGTGGACTACAATGAGCAGTTCTTC. Protein: CASSFLGVDYNEQFF.

V usage is TRBV7-9 and J usage is TRBJ2-5; 7 positions agree with TRBD1. CDR1 and CDR2 from the germline V gene are SEHNR and FQNEAQ (reference sequence). The CDR3 sequence is 17 residues long. V lost 4 bases to trimming and J lost 2 bases; unmatched junction nucleotides: 13. The CDR3 loop is CASSSIPTGPLQETQYF. As DNA, the CDR3 is TGTGCCAGCAGCTCGATCCCGACAGGGCCCCTACAAGAGACCCAGTACTTC.

The chain carries TRBV6-5 and TRBJ1-2; D remains unclear. V was pared by 2 bases and J by 4 bases, with 14 bases between. The CDR3 consists of 15 residues. The germline gives CDR1 MNHEY, CDR2 SVGAGI. The CDR3 DNA sequence: TGTGCCAGCAGTTACGGAGGCTCGGGAACCTATGGCTACACCTTC. Translated: CASSYGGSGTYGYTF.

This clone was observed a handful of times. The chain carries TRBV27 and TRBJ2-7, with D possibly TRBD1 on 6 matching bases. Trimming pared 2 bases from V and 3 bases from J, leaving 23 bases between. This CDR3 contains 18 residues. Germline V CDR1 and CDR2: MNHEY, SMNVEV (reference sequence). CDR3 DNA sequence: TGTGCCAGCAGTTTAGAGGCCCCCAGGGGCCCTTTACACTACGAGCAGTACTTC. Translated, it gives CASSLEAPRGPLHYEQYF.

This sequence joins TRBV5-1 and TRBJ1-5; a weak D match, TRBD1 (6 bases). V lost 4 bases and J 0 bases, leaving 14 bases between the germline ends. In germline, CDR1 is SGHRS, CDR2 YFSETQ. The CDR3 is made up of 16 amino acids. The CDR3 sequence is CASSPGQQNSNQPQHF. CDR3 sequence (DNA): TGCGCCAGCAGCCCCGGACAGCAGAATAGCAATCAGCCCCAGCATTTT.

The V gene is TRBV6-1, the J gene TRBJ1-1; TRBD1 matches 8 bases. CDR1 MNHNS and CDR2 SASEGT come from the germline V gene. This CDR3 contains 14 residues. V dropped 2 bases and J dropped 4; count of bases not matched to a gene: 3. The CDR3 spells CASSEPTGGTEAFF. CDR3 in DNA: TGTGCCAGCAGTGAACCTACAGGGGGCACTGAAGCTTTCTTT.

V usage is TRBV28 and J usage is TRBJ1-3; 9 bases line up with TRBD1. The trim removed 4 bases at V and 8 bases at J, leaving 12 bases unmatched. There are 16 residues in the CDR3. Germline CDR1 and CDR2: MDHEN and SYDVKM. Here the CDR3 DNA reads TGTGCCAGCAGTTCGGCCGGGACAGGGAGAATGGACACCATATATTTT. Amino acids: CASSSAGTGRMDTIYF.

This chain joins TRBV5-4 and TRBJ2-5, with D possibly being TRBD1 (5 bases). Trimming removed 4 bases from V and 4 bases from J, with 14 bases in between. The CDR3 consists of 14 residues. CDR1 is SGHNT and CDR2 is YYREEE in the germline V gene (reference sequence). The CDR3 reads CASSPGTGGETQYF. The DNA of the CDR3 is TGTGCCAGCAGCCCCGGCACAGGTGGAGAGACCCAGTACTTC.

The chain recombines TRBV27 with TRBJ2-3; 8 nucleotides line up with TRBD2. The CDR3 contains 14 residues. The ends lost 4 bases at V and 7 bases at J; junction bases unmatched: 7. Germline V gives CDR1 MNHEY, CDR2 SMNVEV (reference sequence). This CDR3 reads CASSSLAGQYTQYF. CDR3 coding DNA: TGTGCCAGCAGTTCGTTAGCGGGACAATATACGCAGTATTTT.

The chain carries TRBV19 and TRBJ2-1; tentatively, D is TRBD1 (7 bases). V lost 7 bases and J lost 5, with 18 bases in between. CDR1 and CDR2 (germline): LNHDA, SQIVND (reference sequence). The CDR3 totals 15 residues. The CDR3 region is CASTPGRTGDNEQFF. CDR3 sequence (DNA): TGTGCCAGTACCCCGGGGAGGACAGGCGACAATGAGCAGTTCTTC.

The chain has TRBV19 and TRBJ1-4, with no clear D. CDR3 size: 15 residues. Per the germline V gene, CDR1 is LNHDA and CDR2 is SQIVND (reference sequence). V was shortened by 2 bases and J by 0 bases, with 7 bases between the two germline ends. The CDR3 loop is CASSINGATNEKLFF. In DNA, the CDR3 is TGTGCCAGTAGTATAAACGGGGCAACTAATGAAAAACTGTTTTTT.

The chain recombines TRBV15 with TRBJ2-2; 7 bases are shared with TRBD1. V shed 1 base, J shed 10 bases, and the junction held 12 bases outside the gene matches. The germline gives CDR1 LNHNV, CDR2 YYDKDF (reference sequence). The CDR3 extends over 16 amino acids. CDR3 region: CATSRGTGQGLEELFF. In DNA form, the CDR3 reads TGTGCCACCAGCAGAGGGACAGGTCAGGGGCTCGAGGAGCTGTTTTTT. Full variable domain (remainder filled in from reference TRBV15 and TRBJ2-2): DAMVIQNPRYQVTQFGKPVTLSCSQTLNHNVMYWYQQKSSQAPKLLFHYYDKDFNNEADTPDNFQSRRPNTSFCFLDIRSPGLGDTAMYLCATSRGTGQGLEELFFGEGSRLTVL.

The V and J genes are TRBV19 and TRBJ1-3; unclear D gene. The germline CDR1 and CDR2 sequences are LNHDA and SQIVND (reference sequence). This CDR3 contains 14 residues. Trimming left V 3 bases short and J 0 bases short, with 6 bases between. CDR3 protein: CASSIEGSGNTIYF. CDR3 nucleotide sequence: TGTGCCAGTAGTATCGAGGGCTCTGGAAACACCATATATTTT.

This clone was seen only a few times. This chain connects TRBV30 to TRBJ2-2; 8 bases match TRBD1. The CDR3 covers 14 residues. Trimming at V came to 5 bases and at J to 3 bases, leaving 5 bases not matched to a gene. Germline V CDR1 and CDR2: GTSNPN, SVGIG (reference sequence). CDR3 region: CAWATGGYTGELFF. CDR3 sequence (DNA): TGTGCCTGGGCTACAGGGGGTTACACCGGGGAGCTGTTTTTT.

The DNA of the CDR3 is TGTGCCAGCAGCTTAATCAGGGATGGAGATACGCAGTATTTT. Translating it yields CASSLIRDGDTQYF. This rearrangement joins TRBV7-9 to TRBJ2-3; tentative D call: TRBD1 (5 bases). The CDR3 sequence is 14 residues long. V lost 2 bases to trimming and J lost 5 bases, with 11 bases between them. CDR1 and CDR2 from the germline V gene are SEHNR and FQNEAQ (reference sequence).

Regarding this clone: The CDR3 does not end in the conserved phenylalanine or tryptophan, so this is likely a read error. This chain links TRBV28 with TRBJ1-1; D gene uncertain. V shed 3 bases and J shed 4 bases, with 9 bases lying between them. The germline gives CDR1 MDHEN, CDR2 SYDVKM. CDR3 size: 13 residues. The CDR3: CASSFGWGTEAFV. As DNA, the CDR3 is TGTGCCAGCAGTTTTGGGTGGGGCACTGAAGCTTTCGTT.

This sequence joins TRBV5-1 and TRBJ1-3; TRBD1 matches 7 bases. The trim removed 0 bases at V and 6 bases at J, leaving 3 bases unmatched. Germline values: CDR1 SGHRS, CDR2 YFSETQ. The CDR3 is 14 residues long. CDR3 loop: CASSLGQGPNTIYF. CDR3 DNA sequence: TGCGCCAGCAGCTTGGGACAGGGACCAAACACCATATATTTT.

This chain's CDR3 is CAWPLSNQPQHF. Written as DNA, the CDR3 is TGTGCCTGGCCCCTTAGCAATCAGCCCCAGCATTTT. The chain carries TRBV30 and TRBJ1-5; D uncertain. V lost 5 bases, J lost 0 bases, and 5 bases lay in between. This CDR3 region has 12 residues. Germline V lookup: CDR1 GTSNPN, CDR2 SVGIG (reference sequence).